Included here is one T cell receptor (beta chain) sequence, with context. Its target is unknown. This sample's time point: sample taken at primary tumor resection. Unsorted tumor, nontumor lung tissue or cryopreserved PBMC supplied the whole RNA. The donors were approximately 70 patients with non-small cell lung cancer that was early-stage and untreated. J lost 3 bases, V lost 5 bases, and 8 bases had no gene match. Germline V CDR1 and CDR2: SGHTA, FQGNSA. This CDR3 comprises 16 residues. This record belongs to a study of spatial heterogeneity in lung cancer. Study details: There were consistently more beta-chain sequences detected than alpha-chain sequences. Study observations and caveats: Follow-up blood showed ubiquitous expanded tumor TCRs less than blood at resection did.

The presence of a unique molecular identifier marked each TCR cDNA molecule. In TCRdb, the 5' RACE reads were re-called with MiXCR into one record per CDR3 protein. There are around 12,000 distinct CDR3 sequences in the sample; about 15% occur only once, and approximately 40% lies in the top ten. This TCR derives from a male donor with early-stage non-small cell lung cancer. V usage is TRBV7-2 and J usage is TRBJ2-7, with 12 bases aligning to TRBD1. Sequencing was performed on PBMCs, taken at surgery. The chain's CDR3 is CASSDRDRGRLYEQYF. The CDR3 region has the DNA TGTGCCAGCAGCGACCGGGACAGGGGGCGGCTCTACGAGCAGTACTTC.